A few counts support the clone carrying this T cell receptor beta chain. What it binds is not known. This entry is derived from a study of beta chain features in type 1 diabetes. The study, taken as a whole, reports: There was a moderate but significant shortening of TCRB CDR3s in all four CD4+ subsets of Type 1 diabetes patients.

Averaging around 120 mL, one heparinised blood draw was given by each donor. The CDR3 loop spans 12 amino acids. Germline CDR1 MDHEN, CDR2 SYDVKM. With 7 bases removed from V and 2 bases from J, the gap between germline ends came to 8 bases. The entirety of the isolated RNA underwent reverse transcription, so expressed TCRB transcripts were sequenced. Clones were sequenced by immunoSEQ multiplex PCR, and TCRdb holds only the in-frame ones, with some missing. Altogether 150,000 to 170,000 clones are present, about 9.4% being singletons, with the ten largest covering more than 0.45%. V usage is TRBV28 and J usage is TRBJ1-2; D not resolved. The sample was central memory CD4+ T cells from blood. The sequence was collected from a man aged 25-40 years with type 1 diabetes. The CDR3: CASNARNYGYTF. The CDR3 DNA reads TGTGCCAGCAACGCCCGGAACTATGGCTACACCTTC.